This note documents a single T cell receptor (beta chain) sequence. Germline values: CDR1 SGHAT, CDR2 FQNNGV. This CDR3 contains 14 residues. V was pared by 1 base and J by 2 bases, with 9 bases between. The data belong to a study of blood T cell repertoires in COVID-19. The data were produced by immunoSEQ multiplex PCR, yet TCRdb's version contains in-frame clones alone and is incomplete. The sample has a few hundred thousand clones, about 79% seen once. Sequenced sample: peripheral blood. The gene calls are TRBV11-2 and TRBJ2-7; D is unresolved. The clonotype comes from a man aged 45-65 years with active or convalescent COVID-19. The CDR3: CASSLGSLPYEQYF. CDR3 bases: TGTGCCAGCAGCTTAGGTAGCTTACCCTACGAGCAGTACTTC.